This T cell receptor (beta chain) was observed in a study of OX40 agonist ivuxolimab in advanced cancers. This clone was counted once. Repertoires were generated with immunoSEQ multiplex PCR, while TCRdb's copy carries only in-frame clones and drops some. The repertoire holds about 76,000 clones, roughly 85% seen once, with around 5.5% in the top ten. Blood specimens came from baseline, cycle 4 day 1, and cycle 7 day 1. The CDR3 totals 11 residues. The V gene lost 5 bases and the J gene lost 7 bases, with 9 bases spanning the gap. From germline, CDR1 is SEHNR and CDR2 FQNEAQ (reference sequence). The chain carries TRBV7-9 and TRBJ2-7; a possible D gene is TRBD1 (6 bases). The source is an adult with an advanced solid tumor such as melanoma, head and neck, liver or kidney cancer. The sample here was CD4+ or CD8+ T cells sorted from blood, taken in a trial of the OX40 agonist ivuxolimab. The CDR3 DNA reads TGTGCCAGCAGCCAAGACAGGGAGCAGTACTTC. Translation gives CASSQDREQYF.